These T cell receptor beta chains were read from a single sample in a study of cytomegalovirus exposure and HLA in healthy donors. Profiling relied on immunoSEQ multiplex PCR, and the TCRdb table lists in-frame clones only, not all of them. The profile covers some 180,000 clones, with about four fifths appearing a single time and approximately 1.5% taken by the ten largest. Sequencing input: PBMCs. These receptors were collected from a woman under 30 in good health and CMV-seronegative. CDR3s include the opening cysteine and the closing phenylalanine or tryptophan. The order of the fields is J gene, clone size, V gene, CDR3 protein. Expanded clones are given a class, and other clones once, few, many or no size at all.

TRBJ2-2 once TRBV28 CAAGGNPPTGELFF
TRBJ2-3 once TRBV4-3 CASSQDWLAGVGDTQYF
TRBJ1-1 . TRBV9 CASSVEGGTEAFF
TRBJ1-1 . TRBV5-1 CASSLVAGITEAFF
TRBJ1-1 . TRBV23-1 CASSPGHMNTEAFF
TRBJ1-5 few TRBV6-1 CASSESLGVRQPQHF
TRBJ2-1 . TRBV6-5 CASSYYGVARGEQFF
TRBJ1-3 . TRBV5-1 CASSPQGQGDGNTIYF
TRBJ2-3 . TRBV30 CAWSVLAGGPDTQYF
TRBJ2-5 few TRBV10-1 CASSESSSGWQETQYF
TRBJ2-5 . TRBV7-2 CASSLGLPSETQYF
TRBJ2-5 . TRBV7-9 CASSLVQPGAWETQYF
TRBJ2-5 . TRBV12-5 CASGLAQTSGRARETQYF
TRBJ2-7 . TRBV21-1 CASRETSSYEQYF
TRBJ2-3 . TRBV7-2 CASSFQAGGRGTDTQYF
TRBJ1-1 . TRBV19 CASSTTGQTSEAFF
TRBJ2-1 . TRBV27 CASSLALAGGPHEQFF
TRBJ2-2 . TRBV7-6 CASSLETGRTGELFF
TRBJ2-1 . TRBV5-6 CASSLGRGQFF
TRBJ2-2 . TRBV5-4 CASSLGDRGNTGELFF
TRBJ2-5 . TRBV7-2 CASSYQRQETQYF
TRBJ2-1 . TRBV29-1 CSVERRAESYNEQFF
TRBJ2-1 . TRBV7-9 CASSLGSGLAGYNEQFF
TRBJ2-5 . TRBV19 CASSSQGAGETQYF
TRBJ2-1 . TRBV9 CASSILGGRADNEQFF
TRBJ2-1 . TRBV19 CASSAGTSDLRVLNEQFF
TRBJ2-3 . TRBV13 CASSLRVASGNGRTDTQYF
TRBJ1-2 . TRBV4-1 CASSRRDRFADGCTF
TRBJ2-7 . TRBV11-2 CASRRPGQGVYEQYF
TRBJ1-1 . TRBV7-9 CASSATGREAFF